One T cell receptor (beta chain) is described in this entry. Its antigen remains undetermined. No much larger clonotype is one base removed from it; base qualities were not supplied. The germline V gene encodes CDR1 KGHSH and CDR2 LQKENI. From the cysteine up to the phenylalanine, the CDR3 has a length of 16 residues. Of the read, only the CDR3 DNA is kept; its 48 bases are in frame from base 1. Ends trimmed: V by 3 bases, J by 1 base; bases unmatched to a gene: 3. The time point label on this specimen signifies: about 28 days (+/-7) after the second vaccine dose. AZD1222 recipients with second doses at about 4 weeks or about 12 weeks were pooled, because spike-specific TCR depth and breadth did not differ between schedules. Vaccinee samples were obtained from the UK trials COV001 and COV002, which included a single-blind randomized controlled phase 2/3 trial of AZD1222 (ChAdOx1 nCoV-19) in healthy adults. For TCRbeta chain sequencing, PBMC samples were collected from trial participants at day 0 and at day 28 after the second dose.

The data were taken from a study of T cell responses to AZD1222 COVID-19 vaccine (dated by TCRdb to the early 2020s). In the study overall: TCR sequencing was performed for 230 to 250 trial participants, of whom about 200 were given two doses of AZD1222 and some 26 were given two doses of MenACWY control vaccine. Trial participants were enrolled into age subgroups of 18-55, 56-69 and 70-plus years, which contained roughly 140, 27 and 60 TCR-sequenced participants, respectively. Results and caveats for the whole study, not just this receptor: Conclusions about previously exposed vaccinees are limited because only six or seven AZD1222 recipients were SARS-CoV-2 seropositive at baseline. Because no day 14 peak-response samples were available, the repertoires could be characterized only after the peak T cell response. Epitopes outside the regions mutated in the B.1.351 and B.1.1.7 variants were reportedly recognized by nearly half of the unique spike-specific TCRs. Spike-specific TCR breadth and depth rose significantly after two AZD1222 doses compared with day 0 and with MenACWY recipients. In the small 56-69-year group, the increase in depth fell short of significance, most likely because of low power. The vaccine-associated CD4 TCRs covered the entire spike protein, and the dominant responses fell in regions 160-218 and 743-854. Participants were mostly white British, with more females than males. The authors suggested clonal diversity may have been underestimated.

The CDR3 regions of human TCRbeta chains were analyzed by immunosequencing. Under the source paper's analysis protocol: Repertoire TCRs were matched against a reference library of SARS-CoV-2-specific TCRs generated with the MIRA antigen-specificity platform. Breadth was defined as the fraction of unique TCRs that were SARS-CoV-2-associated, and depth was defined as the fraction of total T cells that were SARS-CoV-2-associated. Using the MIRA data, every spike-specific TCR was mapped to the spike region that the TCR reacted to and assigned to either a CD4 or a CD8 class. Log10-transformed breadth and depth values were compared by one-way ANOVA with Sidak's multiple comparisons tests. Imported from immuneACCESS, the table was reduced by TCRdb to in-frame sequences with V and J called. These copies leave out some clones; in studies compared against another copy, an unresolved V gene accounts for under half, and the cause of the remainder is not known. That table gives V, J and clone size, and the DNA gave D and trimming. This sample gives 100,000 to 150,000 clones in total; 84% of them show up just once. About 28% of the sample is held by the ten biggest clonotypes.

The sequence joins TRBV18 to TRBJ1-1; TRBD1 lines up with 12 middle nucleotides. The sequence was collected from an adult who received the AZD1222 COVID-19 vaccine. The specimen comprised peripheral blood, sampled 28 days after the second AZD1222 dose. The CDR3 corresponds to CASSPGQGAQNTEAFF. The nucleotides are TGTGCCAGCTCACCGGGACAGGGGGCACAGAACACTGAAGCTTTCTTT.